The T cell receptor beta chain under discussion was sequenced for a study of cytomegalovirus exposure and HLA in healthy donors. For the study at large: The approximately 120 validation repertoires, a later analysis reported, used the same platform as the approximately 650 first-cohort repertoires. Overall study results and limits: Diagnosis of cytomegalovirus status made by the classifier reportedly showed high specificity and sensitivity. 150 or so TCR beta chains were listed as cytomegalovirus-associated. Rarity marked most TCR sequences, yet some public TCRs occurred in many donors.

Germline V gene lookup returns CDR1 SQVTM and CDR2 ANQGSEA. After removal of 7 bases from V and 7 bases from J, the junction contained 9 bases not matched to a gene. The CDR3 extends over 14 amino acids. About this clone: The antigen is unknown.

This table comes from immunoSEQ multiplex PCR, and its TCRdb copy is limited to in-frame clones, with some not included. The sample has under 250,000 clones, around four fifths seen once. Sample: PBMCs. The source is a woman under 30 in good health and CMV-seronegative. The rearrangement links TRBV29-1 to TRBJ2-1; the match to TRBD2 covers 11 bases. The CDR3 region has the DNA TGCAGCGGCCGATTAGCGGGGGGGCCAAATGAGCAGTTCTTC. This sequence encodes CSGRLAGGPNEQFF.